The 5 T cell receptor beta chains given below trace back to one sample, sequenced in a study of monozygotic twins with inflammatory bowel disease. TCRdb reprocessed the 5' RACE reads, with one entry per CDR3 protein and no DNA. Seen in this sample are about 380,000 distinct CDR3 sequences; the ten most common clones hold 2.5% to 3%. The sequencing sample was made of blood. Receptor source: a human donor with ulcerative colitis or Crohn's disease, or a healthy co-twin of an affected twin (not recorded which).

The J gene is TRBJ1-5, the V gene TRBV2; TCRdb calls TRBD1, which cannot be checked without DNA. Germline values: CDR1 SNHLY, CDR2 FYNNEI. The CDR3 sequence is 17 residues long. CDR3 amino acids: CASRAVGDPNSNQPQHF.

The chain recombines TRBV5-1 with TRBJ2-3; TCRdb's D call, TRBD2, is unchecked because there is no DNA. CDR1 SGHRS and CDR2 YFSETQ come from the germline V gene. The CDR3 spans 16 residues. The CDR3: CASSLEAGGLRDTQYF.

CDR3 in amino acids: CSANTVGRSNQPQHF. The gene calls are TRBV20-1 and TRBJ1-5. The germline V gene has CDR1 DFQATT and CDR2 SNEGSKA (reference sequence). The CDR3 loop spans 15 amino acids.

The chain links TRBV7-2 to TRBJ1-2; the TRBD1 assignment by TCRdb is unverifiable without DNA. CDR3 length: 16 amino acids. The germline V gene has CDR1 SGHTA and CDR2 FQGNSA. CDR3 residues: CASSSTFLRRDYGYTF.

This sequence joins TRBV5-4 and TRBJ2-1; TCRdb lists TRBD2, though no DNA is available to test this call. The CDR3 spans 15 residues. Germline loops: CDR1 SGHNT, CDR2 YYREEE (reference sequence). Here the CDR3 reads CASSLELAGGHEQFF.